The 17 T cell receptor beta chains presented below share a single source sample, sequenced in a study of cytomegalovirus exposure and HLA in healthy donors. It was with 60 Vbeta and 13 Jbeta primers that the PCR ran. The protocol was immunoSEQ multiplex PCR, while the TCRdb copy is restricted to in-frame clones and leaves out a portion. The table lists some 100,000 clones, about 80% of them singletons, with 7% to 9% in the top ten. Input material: PBMCs. The receptors shown here come from a woman in her forties or fifties in good health and CMV-seropositive.

To note about this clone: At one end, the junction sequence differs from germline, possibly due to a read error. The chain is built from TRBV4-1 and TRBJ2-5, with TRBD1 matching over 7 bases. The CDR3 has 15 amino acids. Germline CDR1 is MGHRA and CDR2 is YSYEKL. The CDR3 loop reads CASSQEGTAKETQHF. The CDR3 coding sequence is TGCGCCAGCAGCCAAGAGGGGACAGCCAAGGAGACCCAGCACTTC.

This sequence joins TRBV7-2 and TRBJ2-7; 7 nucleotides agree with TRBD2. Germline V gene lookup returns CDR1 SGHTA and CDR2 FQGNSA. V shed 4 bases, J shed 5 bases, and the junction held 5 bases outside the gene matches. CDR3 length equals 13 residues. The CDR3 DNA is TGTGCCAGCAGCTCCCAGGGAGGGGACGAGCAGTACTTC. It specifies CASSSQGGDEQYF.

This clone was recorded a few times. The junction departs from the called germline gene at one end, perhaps through a read error. The gene calls are TRBV4-3 and TRBJ2-6; TRBD1 might be the D (5 bases). The CDR3 runs 15 residues. Germline-derived CDR1 and CDR2 are LGHNA and YSLEER. CDR3 DNA sequence: TGCGCCAGCAGCCCCGGCGGCTCTGGGGCCAACGGCCTGACTTTC. Its translation is CASSPGGSGANGLTF.

The genes are TRBV2 and TRBJ1-3; 11 bases are a match to TRBD1. The J segment lost 15 bases and the V segment lost 6 bases, leaving 10 bases of the junction unmatched. This CDR3 region has 13 residues. CDR1 and CDR2 (germline): SNHLY, FYNNEI. DNA of the CDR3: TGTGCCAGCAGAACATCCGGGACAGGGGGACCATATTTT. It specifies CASRTSGTGGPYF.

CDR3 coding DNA: TGCGCCAGCAGCTACTACAGGGGGAATGAGCAGTTCTTC. It translates to CASSYYRGNEQFF. This chain uses TRBV5-1 with TRBJ2-1, with 8 positions matching TRBD1. The CDR3 totals 13 residues. Germline V CDR1 and CDR2: SGHRS, YFSETQ. The V segment lost 3 bases and the J segment 7 bases; nucleotides outside the gene matches: 3.

This clone appeared a few times. The V call is TRBV7-9, the J call TRBJ1-1; 7 nucleotides line up with TRBD1. V shed 5 bases, J shed 5 bases, and the junction held 2 bases outside the gene matches. Per the germline V gene, CDR1 is SEHNR and CDR2 is FQNEAQ (reference sequence). This CDR3 has 12 amino acids. CDR3 nucleotides: TGTGCCAGCAGCCAGGGGGTAACTGAAGCTTTCTTT. Protein sequence: CASSQGVTEAFF.

The rearrangement links TRBV6-6 to TRBJ1-3, with 7 bases aligning to TRBD1. Germline V lookup: CDR1 MNHNY, CDR2 SVGAGI (reference sequence). The CDR3 contains 14 residues. Unmatched junction bases numbered 4, after V lost 5 bases and J lost 3 bases. This CDR3 reads CASSADRHGNTIYF. The CDR3 region has the DNA TGTGCCAGCAGTGCGGACAGGCATGGAAACACCATATATTTT.

This clone was found once. The rearrangement joins TRBV15 to TRBJ1-5; 8 nucleotides line up with TRBD1. Trimming cost V 1 base and J 5 bases; bases outside gene matches: 7. Looked up from germline, CDR1 is LNHNV and CDR2 is YYDKDF (reference sequence). The CDR3 is made up of 16 amino acids. CDR3 region: CATSRALQGADQPQHF. CDR3 coding DNA: TGTGCCACCAGCAGAGCCCTCCAGGGGGCCGATCAGCCCCAGCATTTT. The whole variable domain, filled in from reference TRBV15 and TRBJ1-5, reads DAMVIQNPRYQVTQFGKPVTLSCSQTLNHNVMYWYQQKSSQAPKLLFHYYDKDFNNEADTPDNFQSRRPNTSFCFLDIRSPGLGDTAMYLCATSRALQGADQPQHFGDGTRLSIL.

The chain has TRBV5-1 and TRBJ2-2; D call uncertain. Trimming took off 3 bases at V and 2 bases at J, with 5 bases between the two ends. CDR1 and CDR2 (germline): SGHRS, YFSETQ. CDR3 length equals 13 residues. The CDR3 sequence is CASSSRNTGELFF. The CDR3 coding sequence is TGCGCCAGCAGCTCCCGTAACACCGGGGAGCTGTTTTTT.

Notes on this clone: The germline gene is not matched at one end of the junction; a read error may be the cause. This chain links TRBV5-6 with TRBJ2-4, with D possibly matching TRBD1 (5 bases). Looked up from germline, CDR1 is SGHDT and CDR2 is YYEEEE. The CDR3 has 14 residues. CDR3 sequence: CASSGDLRENSQYF. Written as DNA, the CDR3 is TGTGCCAGCAGCGGAGACCTCAGGGAAAACAGTCAGTACTTC.

This chain links TRBV7-7 with TRBJ2-5, with 9 bases fitting TRBD1. This CDR3 has 15 amino acids. Germline V gene lookup returns CDR1 SSHAT and CDR2 FNYEAQ (reference sequence). Losses at the gene ends were 5 bases for V and 2 bases for J; bases not matched to a gene: 6. The CDR3: CASSLGTGSQETQYF. The CDR3 bases are TGTGCCAGCAGCCTTGGGACAGGGAGTCAAGAGACCCAGTACTTC. The variable domain in full, with the rest retrieved from reference TRBV7-7 and TRBJ2-5, is GAGVSQSPRYKVTKRGQDVTLRCDPISSHATLYWYQQALGQGPEFLTYFNYEAQPDKSGLPSDRFSAERPEGSISTLTIQRTEQRDSAMYRCASSLGTGSQETQYFGPGTRLLVL.

The chain employs TRBV4-3 and TRBJ2-5, with D possibly matching TRBD1 (5 bases). CDR1 is LGHNA, CDR2 YSLEER, per germline. The CDR3 has 16 amino acids. The V gene lost 2 bases and the J gene lost 1 base, with 14 bases spanning the gap. The CDR3 region has the DNA TGCGCCAGCAGCCAAAGACTTGCCAGGGCCCAAGAGACCCAGTACTTC. Amino acids: CASSQRLARAQETQYF.

CDR3 DNA sequence: TGTGCCAGCAGCTCCCAAGGCGGGACCTTTTACGAGCAGTACTTC. This gives the protein CASSSQGGTFYEQYF. The chain joins TRBV14 to TRBJ2-7, with D possibly being TRBD2 (6 bases). Germline V gene sequence: CDR1 SGHDN, CDR2 FVKESK. Trimming shortened V by 5 bases and J by 4 bases, and 18 bases separated the two germline ends. The CDR3 loop spans 15 amino acids.

The rearrangement links TRBV9 to TRBJ2-3, with D maybe TRBD2 (6 bases). The germline V gene has CDR1 SGDLS and CDR2 YYNGEE. The CDR3 has 19 amino acids. The germline V and J ends were trimmed by 1 base and 4 bases, with 25 bases remaining between them. DNA of the CDR3: TGTGCCAGCAGCGTAAATCCCGTCCAGGATGGCGGGAAGGCAGATACGCAGTATTTT. Translation gives CASSVNPVQDGGKADTQYF.

As DNA, the CDR3 is TGTGCCAGCAGCCAAACCACGGGACTGAAGAACACCGGGGAGCTGTTTTTT. Translation: CASSQTTGLKNTGELFF. The chain joins TRBV7-9 to TRBJ2-2, with a weak D call TRBD2 (6 bases). The CDR3 length is 17 residues. Germline V gives CDR1 SEHNR, CDR2 FQNEAQ (reference sequence). Between the trimmed V and J ends, which lost 5 bases and 1 base, there was a span of 17 bases.

The chain couples TRBV6-5 to TRBJ2-7; 8 bases align to TRBD2. CDR1 is MNHEY and CDR2 is SVGAGI in the germline V gene. This CDR3 has 15 amino acids. V lost 0 bases and J lost 3; bases outside the gene matches: 4. The chain's CDR3 is CASSYSGTRGYEQYF. The CDR3 DNA reads as TGTGCCAGCAGTTACTCCGGGACTAGAGGCTACGAGCAGTACTTC.

The rearrangement uses TRBV4-2 and TRBJ2-7; 10 nucleotides line up with TRBD2. The CDR3 spans 16 residues. V was pared by 3 bases and J by 2 bases, with 7 bases of the junction left unmatched. The germline gives CDR1 LGHNA, CDR2 YNFKEQ. CDR3: CASSQILAGAPYEQYF. CDR3 bases: TGTGCCAGCAGCCAGATCCTAGCGGGGGCACCCTACGAGCAGTACTTC.